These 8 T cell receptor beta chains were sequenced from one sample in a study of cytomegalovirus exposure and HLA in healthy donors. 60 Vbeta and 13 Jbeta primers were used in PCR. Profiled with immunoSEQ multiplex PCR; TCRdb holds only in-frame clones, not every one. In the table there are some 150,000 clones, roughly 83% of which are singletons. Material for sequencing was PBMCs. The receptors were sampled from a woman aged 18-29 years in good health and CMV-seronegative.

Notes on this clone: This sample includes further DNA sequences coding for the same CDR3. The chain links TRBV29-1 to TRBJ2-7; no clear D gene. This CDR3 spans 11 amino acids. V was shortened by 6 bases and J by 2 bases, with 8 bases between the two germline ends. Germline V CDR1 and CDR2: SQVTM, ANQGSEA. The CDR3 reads CSVGTAYEQYF. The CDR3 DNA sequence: TGCAGCGTCGGTACGGCCTACGAGCAGTACTTC.

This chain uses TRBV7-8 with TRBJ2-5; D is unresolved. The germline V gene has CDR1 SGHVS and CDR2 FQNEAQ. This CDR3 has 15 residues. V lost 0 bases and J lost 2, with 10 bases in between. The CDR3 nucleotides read TGTGCCAGCAGCTTAGCGGCTAGACCTCAAGAGACCCAGTACTTC. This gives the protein CASSLAARPQETQYF.

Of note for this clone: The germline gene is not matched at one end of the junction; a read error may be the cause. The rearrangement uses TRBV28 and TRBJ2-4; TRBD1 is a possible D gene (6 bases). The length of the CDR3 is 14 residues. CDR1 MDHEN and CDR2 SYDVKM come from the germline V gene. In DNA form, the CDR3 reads TGTGCCAGCAGTCTCCTGGGGGCCAAAAACAGTCAGTACTTC. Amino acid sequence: CASSLLGAKNSQYF.

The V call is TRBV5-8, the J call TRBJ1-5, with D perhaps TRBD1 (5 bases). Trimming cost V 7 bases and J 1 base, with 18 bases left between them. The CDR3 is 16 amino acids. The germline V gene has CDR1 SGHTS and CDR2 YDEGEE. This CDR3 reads CASALWGEGSNQPQHF. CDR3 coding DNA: TGTGCCAGCGCTCTCTGGGGGGAAGGAAGCAATCAGCCCCAGCATTTT.

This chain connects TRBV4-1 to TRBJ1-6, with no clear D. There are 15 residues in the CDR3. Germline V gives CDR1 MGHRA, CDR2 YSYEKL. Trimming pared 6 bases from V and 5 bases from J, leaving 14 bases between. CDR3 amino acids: CASRASVIDNSPLHF. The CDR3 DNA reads TGCGCCAGCAGGGCTAGCGTAATAGATAATTCACCCCTCCACTTT.

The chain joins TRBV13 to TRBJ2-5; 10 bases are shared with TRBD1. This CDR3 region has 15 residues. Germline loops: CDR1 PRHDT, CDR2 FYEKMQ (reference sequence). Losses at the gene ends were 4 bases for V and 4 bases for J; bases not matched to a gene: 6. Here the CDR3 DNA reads TGTGCCAGCAGCTCGGGGACAGGGGACGGAGAGACCCAGTACTTC. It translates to CASSSGTGDGETQYF.

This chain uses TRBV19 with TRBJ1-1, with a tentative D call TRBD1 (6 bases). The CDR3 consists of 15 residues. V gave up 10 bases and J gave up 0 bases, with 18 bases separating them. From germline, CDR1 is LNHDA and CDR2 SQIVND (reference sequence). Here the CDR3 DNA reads TGTGCCACAAAACCCTGGACAGATATGAACACTGAAGCTTTCTTT. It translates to CATKPWTDMNTEAFF.

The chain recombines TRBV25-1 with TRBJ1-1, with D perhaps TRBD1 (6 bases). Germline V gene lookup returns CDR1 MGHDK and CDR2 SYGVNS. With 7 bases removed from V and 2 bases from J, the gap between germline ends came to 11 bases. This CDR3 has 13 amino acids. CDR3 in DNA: TGTGCCAGCAAGAGGACAGCTAACACTGAAGCTTTCTTT. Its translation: CASKRTANTEAFF.